The source of this T cell receptor (beta chain) is a study of regulatory T cells in long-lasting Graves disease. Germline V gives CDR1 MDHEN, CDR2 SYDVKM. V dropped 6 bases and J dropped 6 bases, with 20 bases sitting between them. This CDR3 is 15 amino acids long. Time point: persistent/refractory GD, antithyroid drugs over 5 years with positive TRAb. PBMCs provided the RNA from which the TCR library was made. Study conclusions and caveats: Persistent disease exhibited a predilection for TRBV28, TRBJ1-2 and TRBJ2-5. Having only a small sample size may have limited accuracy.

This clonotype was counted ten times or more. As yet, its antigen is unknown. In building TCR beta libraries, iRepertoire HTBI primers were used together with Arm-PCR of CDR3 regions. From the multiplex PCR reads, TCRdb called clonotypes with MiXCR, one entry per CDR3 protein. The data contain around 430,000 distinct CDR3 sequences, 22% of them singletons. The sample in question was peripheral blood mononuclear cells (PBMCs), obtained when the disease was refractory, from a patient treated with antithyroid drugs. The sequence was obtained from a female donor with Graves disease. V gene TRBV28 combines with J gene TRBJ2-5; no clear D. CDR3 sequence: CASRGIGRELKTQYF. In DNA, the CDR3 is TGTGCCAGCAGGGGCATTGGGCGCGAACTCAAGACCCAGTACTTC.